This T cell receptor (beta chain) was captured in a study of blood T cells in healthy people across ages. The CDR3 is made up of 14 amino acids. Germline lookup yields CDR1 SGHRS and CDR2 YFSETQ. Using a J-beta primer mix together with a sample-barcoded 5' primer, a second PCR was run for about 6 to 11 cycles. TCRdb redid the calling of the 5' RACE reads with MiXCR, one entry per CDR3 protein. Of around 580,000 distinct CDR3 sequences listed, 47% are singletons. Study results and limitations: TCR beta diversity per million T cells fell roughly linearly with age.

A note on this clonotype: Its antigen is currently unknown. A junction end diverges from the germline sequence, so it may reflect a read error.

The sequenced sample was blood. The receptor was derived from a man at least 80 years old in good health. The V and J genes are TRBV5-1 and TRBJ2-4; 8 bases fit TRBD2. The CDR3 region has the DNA TGCGCCAGCAGCCCGGGGGGGCCCAAAAACATTCGGTACTTC. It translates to CASSPGGPKNIRYF.